What follows are 3 T cell receptor beta chains derived from one specimen sequenced in a study of tumor T cells in aggressive B-cell lymphoma. Profiled with immunoSEQ multiplex PCR; TCRdb holds only in-frame clones, not every one. The sample carries 1,500 to 2,000 clones, 81% recorded once. The material sequenced was tumor tissue. These receptors all stem from an adult with diffuse large B cell lymphoma.

The table lists this clone with a few counts. The V call is TRBV5-4, the J call TRBJ2-7, with D possibly matching TRBD2 (6 bases). V dropped 0 bases and J dropped 0 bases, with 10 bases sitting between them. The CDR3 totals 15 residues. Germline loops: CDR1 SGHNT, CDR2 YYREEE (reference sequence). CDR3 loop: CASSLEEGSSYEQYV. In DNA, the CDR3 is TGTGCCAGCAGCTTGGAGGAGGGAAGCTCCTACGAGCAGTACGTC.

The V and J genes are TRBV27 and TRBJ1-1; TRBD1 matches 8 bases. This CDR3 has 16 residues. Germline CDR1 and CDR2: MNHEY and SMNVEV (reference sequence). V gave up 1 base and J gave up 1 base; unmatched junction bases: 5. CDR3 DNA sequence: TGTGCCAGCAGTTTATATCAGGGGGCCTCGAACACTGAAGCTTTCTTT. Its protein is CASSLYQGASNTEAFF.

The rearrangement links TRBV30 to TRBJ2-7; 9 bases line up with TRBD2. Per germline, CDR1 GTSNPN and CDR2 SVGIG (reference sequence). J lost 0 bases, V lost 0 bases, and 3 bases had no gene match. This CDR3 contains 15 residues. The CDR3 here is CAWSVPSGASYEQYF. The CDR3 DNA sequence: TGTGCCTGGAGTGTACCTAGCGGGGCCTCCTACGAGCAGTACTTC. The whole variable domain, remainder taken from reference TRBV30 and TRBJ2-7, is SQTIHQWPATLVQPVGSPLSLECTVEGTSNPNLYWYRQAAGRGLQLLFYSVGIGQISSEVPQNLSASRPQDRQFILSSKKLLLSDSGFYLCAWSVPSGASYEQYFGPGTRLTVT.